One sample yielded the 30 T cell receptor beta chains listed below, sequenced in a study of human T cells and chemical hapten exposure (dated by TCRdb to 2020 to 2023). The time point label, read with the paper, signifies: patch test 2, 6 weeks after DPC sensitization. The treatment or condition label, read with the paper, signifies: therapeutic diphenylcyclopropenone sensitization with weekly scalp DPC. The library was generated by RACE. Sequencing used a NextSeq 500. TCRdb reworked the public reads: Q25 trimming with fastp, MiXCR clone assembly, productive beta chains retained. Merged by CDR3 protein, the rows form single entries marked with the most common genes and DNA. The sample table lists approximately 110,000 distinct CDR3 sequences, roughly 9% of them with a count of one. Around 3.1% of the sample rests with the top ten. This material consisted of whole blood, taken in connection with sensitization to the hapten diphenylcyclopropenone (DPC). These receptors all come from a woman aged 40 to 50 with alopecia areata. Some clones in this sample may be carry-over from other donors' samples.

CDR3 in DNA: TGCGCCAGCAGCGGTGGGACAGGGAGGAATCAGCCCCAGCATTTT. Protein product: CASSGGTGRNQPQHF. This chain links TRBV5-1 with TRBJ1-5; 9 nucleotides match TRBD1. Germline values: CDR1 SGHRS, CDR2 YFSETQ. The V gene end was trimmed by 4 bases and the J gene end by 4 bases; junction bases not matched to a gene: 6. The CDR3 has 15 residues.

This clonotype came up many times. This chain's CDR3 is CSVSQDPFSGANVLTF. DNA for the CDR3: TGCAGCGTTAGTCAGGACCCTTTCTCTGGGGCCAACGTCCTGACTTTC. V gene TRBV29-1 combines with J gene TRBJ2-6; D gene unclear. CDR3 length: 16 residues. Germline CDR1 SQVTM, CDR2 ANQGSEA. Trimming removed 5 bases from V and 0 bases from J, with 14 bases in between. The complete variable domain, with remaining parts taken from reference TRBV29-1 and TRBJ2-6, reads SAVISQKPSRDICQRGTSLTIQCQVDSQVTMMFWYRQQPGQSLTLIATANQGSEATYESGFVIDKFPISRPNLTFSTLTVSNMSPEDSSIYLCSVSQDPFSGANVLTFGAGSRLTVL.

This clonotype appeared a few times. This chain joins TRBV5-5 and TRBJ2-7; D is uncertain. Trimming shortened V by 0 bases and J by 3 bases, and 10 bases separated the two germline ends. This CDR3 has 14 amino acids. Germline loops: CDR1 SGHKS, CDR2 YYEKEE (reference sequence). The CDR3 loop is CASSLEPADYEQYF. The CDR3, as DNA: TGTGCCAGCAGCTTGGAGCCGGCAGACTACGAGCAGTACTTC.

This clonotype has more than one count but fewer than ten. The rearrangement links TRBV4-2 to TRBJ2-3, with unresolved D. V lost 1 base and J 5 bases, leaving 4 bases between the germline ends. The CDR3 runs to 12 residues. Germline loops: CDR1 LGHNA, CDR2 YNFKEQ. CDR3 sequence: CASSQGGDTQYF. DNA of the CDR3: TGTGCCAGCAGCCAAGGTGGAGATACGCAGTATTTT.

This clonotype occurred many times. This chain uses TRBV4-3 with TRBJ2-1; a possible D gene is TRBD2 (6 bases). This CDR3 comprises 17 residues. V was clipped by 1 base and J by 3 bases, with 16 bases between them. Germline CDR1 LGHNA, CDR2 YSLEER. In DNA form, the CDR3 reads TGCGCCAGCAGCCAAGGTGGCGGGGCGGCCAACTACAATGAGCAGTTCTTC. Protein sequence: CASSQGGGAANYNEQFF.

V gene TRBV4-3 combines with J gene TRBJ1-6; D gene ambiguous. The V end was cut by 1 base, the J end by 8 bases, with 3 bases between. This CDR3 has 12 residues. Per the germline V gene, CDR1 is LGHNA and CDR2 is YSLEER. The CDR3 loop reads CASSQGDSPLHF. CDR3 DNA: TGCGCCAGCAGCCAAGGCGATTCACCCCTCCACTTT.

This clonotype was counted many times. This chain uses TRBV24-1 with TRBJ2-1; perhaps TRBD1 as D (5 bases). The germline CDR1 and CDR2 sequences are KGHDR and SFDVKD. This CDR3 has 15 residues. V dropped 3 bases and J dropped 6 bases, with 14 bases sitting between them. CDR3 nucleotides: TGTGCCACCAGTGATGTGACAGAGATCGCCAATGAGCAGTTCTTC. Protein sequence: CATSDVTEIANEQFF.

This clonotype came up a few times. V is TRBV10-1 and J is TRBJ2-1, with TRBD2 matching 9 bases. The V gene end was trimmed by 5 bases and the J gene end by 5 bases; junction bases not matched to a gene: 10. CDR1 is WNHNN, CDR2 SYGVQD, per germline (reference sequence). The CDR3 runs 16 residues. The CDR3 reads CASSRDKTSGNNEQFF. CDR3 nucleotide sequence: TGCGCCAGCAGTCGGGATAAGACTAGCGGCAACAATGAGCAGTTCTTC.

This clonotype was counted many times. J is TRBJ1-2 and V is TRBV20-1; D uncertain. The CDR3 covers 16 residues. Germline CDR1 DFQATT, CDR2 SNEGSKA (reference sequence). The V gene lost 5 bases and the J gene lost 2 bases, with 21 bases spanning the gap. Here the CDR3 DNA reads TGCAGTGCTCCAGGAGGTTGGGCGGGAGACAACTATGGCTACACCTTC. Its protein product is CSAPGGWAGDNYGYTF.

This clonotype was observed many times. The chain has TRBV10-1 and TRBJ2-7; D tentatively reads TRBD1 or TRBD2 (5 bases each). The CDR3 sequence is 14 residues long. Germline assignment: CDR1 WNHNN and CDR2 SYGVQD (reference sequence). Trimming removed 11 bases at V and 4 bases at J, with 21 bases between. CDR3 sequence (DNA): TGCGCCGGGACCCCCATGCGGGCCGTATACGAGCAGTACTTC. Translating it yields CAGTPMRAVYEQYF.

The sample holds a few counts of this clonotype. This chain connects TRBV4-3 to TRBJ2-2, with 7 bases matching TRBD1. After removal of 4 bases from V and 4 bases from J, the junction contained 6 bases not matched to a gene. CDR3 length: 15 amino acids. Germline loops: CDR1 LGHNA, CDR2 YSLEER. The CDR3 coding sequence is TGCGCCAGCAGCCCGACAGGGATTGGCACCGGGGAGCTGTTTTTT. Its translation is CASSPTGIGTGELFF.

In its sample, this clonotype was seen a few times. The CDR3 reads CASSFPGQPYTF. CDR3 coding DNA: TGTGCCAGCAGCTTTCCGGGACAGCCCTACACCTTC. V gene TRBV27 combines with J gene TRBJ1-2; 7 nucleotides agree with TRBD1. V trimming: 6 bases; J trimming: 10 bases; junction bases outside the gene matches: 8. The CDR3 sequence is 12 residues long. Germline CDR1 is MNHEY and CDR2 is SMNVEV (reference sequence).

V usage is TRBV12-3 or TRBV12-4 and J usage is TRBJ2-1, with 10 bases lining up with TRBD1. The CDR3 totals 15 residues. J lost 5 bases, V lost 6 bases, and 7 bases had no gene match. The CDR3: CASSSLGTGDNEQFF. CDR3 nucleotides: TGTGCCAGCAGCTCCCTCGGGACAGGGGACAATGAGCAGTTCTTC.

This clonotype was detected many times. The V call is TRBV20-1, the J call TRBJ2-7; 12 bases are a match to TRBD2. V trimming: 3 bases; J trimming: 1 base; junction bases outside the gene matches: 4. The CDR3 loop spans 15 amino acids. Germline values: CDR1 DFQATT, CDR2 SNEGSKA (reference sequence). CDR3 amino acids: CSASILAGGSYEQYF. CDR3 coding DNA: TGCAGTGCTAGCATACTAGCGGGGGGTTCCTACGAGCAGTACTTC.

V and J are TRBV7-2 and TRBJ2-5, with 11 positions matching TRBD2. V lost 7 bases, J lost 1 base, and 5 bases stayed unmatched. The CDR3 sequence is 15 residues long. The germline V gene encodes CDR1 SGHTA and CDR2 FQGNSA. CDR3 region: CTSTSSGGSQETQYF. DNA for the CDR3: TGTACCAGCACCTCTAGCGGGGGGTCCCAAGAGACCCAGTACTTC.

There are many counts of this clonotype. The rearrangement uses TRBV19 and TRBJ2-6; D not resolved. CDR1 is LNHDA and CDR2 is SQIVND in the germline V gene (reference sequence). Trimming shortened V by 10 bases and J by 0 bases, and 10 bases separated the two germline ends. The CDR3 has 14 residues. Written as DNA, the CDR3 is TGTGCCACTGGTCGAGTCTCTGGGGCCAACGTCCTGACTTTC. Protein sequence: CATGRVSGANVLTF.

The chain joins TRBV20-1 to TRBJ1-5, with 9 bases aligning to TRBD1. Looked up from germline, CDR1 is DFQATT and CDR2 is SNEGSKA (reference sequence). The V and J ends lost 1 base and 6 bases, in that order; junction bases with no gene match: 7. This CDR3 is built from 15 residues. The CDR3 sequence: CSARATGGPSQPQHF. The DNA of the CDR3 is TGCAGTGCTAGAGCAACAGGGGGCCCAAGTCAGCCCCAGCATTTT.

This clonotype was found a few times. The chain couples TRBV18 to TRBJ2-3, with TRBD1 as a possible D gene (5 bases). With 6 bases removed from V and 1 base from J, the gap between germline ends came to 17 bases. The CDR3 extends over 16 amino acids. The V gene's germline CDR1 is KGHSH and CDR2 LQKENI. CDR3 nucleotide sequence: TGTGCCAGCTCCCTGGCGCAGGGATGGGGCACAGATACGCAGTATTTT. This codes for CASSLAQGWGTDTQYF.

The rearrangement uses TRBV28 and TRBJ1-6, with D maybe TRBD1 (6 bases). V was cut by 10 bases and J by 10 bases, with 23 bases left in between. The CDR3 sequence is 15 residues long. Per germline, CDR1 MDHEN and CDR2 SYDVKM. In nucleotides, the CDR3 is TGTGCCACCTCGGACAGTCTTGGCGTCGAGTCACCCCTCCACTTT. It codes for CATSDSLGVESPLHF.

The chain employs TRBV10-3 and TRBJ1-2, with D uncertain. Looked up from germline, CDR1 is ENHRY and CDR2 is SYGVKD. The CDR3 length is 13 residues. Between the trimmed V and J ends, which lost 5 bases and 3 bases, there was a span of 10 bases. The DNA for the CDR3 is TGTGCCATCAGTAAGGACCGCTACTATGGCTACACCTTC. Translating it yields CAISKDRYYGYTF.

CDR3 sequence reads: CASSPDKGQTQYF. For the CDR3, the DNA is TGTGCCAGCAGCCCGGATAAGGGTCAGACGCAGTATTTT. V usage is TRBV13 and J usage is TRBJ2-3; D call uncertain. This CDR3 spans 13 amino acids. Germline V CDR1 and CDR2: PRHDT, FYEKMQ (reference sequence). V gave up 5 bases and J gave up 9 bases, with 15 bases separating them. Variable domain in full (rest from reference TRBV13 and TRBJ2-3): AAGVIQSPRHLIKEKRETATLKCYPIPRHDTVYWYQQGPGQDPQFLISFYEKMQSDKGSIPDRFSAQQFSDYHSELNMSSLELGDSALYFCASSPDKGQTQYFGPGTRLTVL.

This clonotype appeared many times. This rearrangement joins TRBV18 to TRBJ2-7; TRBD1 matches 7 bases. The CDR3 loop spans 15 amino acids. Germline V CDR1 and CDR2: KGHSH, LQKENI. The junction had 5 bases not matched to a gene; V was cut back by 0 bases and J by 3 bases. CDR3 DNA: TGTGCCAGCTCACCACCGGGGACAGCTTACTACGAGCAGTACTTC. It is translated as CASSPPGTAYYEQYF.

The chain couples TRBV10-3 to TRBJ1-2; TRBD1 agrees at 7 bases. The CDR3 runs to 12 residues. The germline CDR1 and CDR2 sequences are ENHRY and SYGVKD. V dropped 7 bases and J dropped 5; count of bases not matched to a gene: 4. CDR3 coding DNA: TGTGCCATCACCGGGACAGCTTATGGCTACACCTTC. The encoded protein is CAITGTAYGYTF.

There are many counts of this clonotype. The chain couples TRBV12-3 or TRBV12-4 to TRBJ2-2, with TRBD1 matching over 9 bases. The CDR3 spans 15 residues. The V and J ends lost 6 bases and 4 bases, in that order; junction bases with no gene match: 6. The CDR3 DNA is TGTGCCAGCAGACCTACAGGGGGCGGCACCGGGGAGCTGTTTTTT. It specifies CASRPTGGGTGELFF.

The gene calls are TRBV11-2 and TRBJ1-1; D unclear. The CDR3 sequence is 14 residues long. V lost 1 base, J lost 5 bases, and 11 bases lay in between. Germline CDR1 SGHAT, CDR2 FQNNGV. The CDR3 DNA follows: TGTGCCAGCAGCTTAGCTGTACTTTGGACTGAAGCTTTCTTT. This codes for CASSLAVLWTEAFF.

This clonotype was seen ten or more times. This rearrangement joins TRBV20-1 to TRBJ1-6, with TRBD1 matching 7 bases. V lost 3 bases, J lost 9 bases, and 8 bases stayed unmatched. CDR3 length: 14 residues. Germline CDR1 reads DFQATT; CDR2 reads SNEGSKA (reference sequence). CDR3 in DNA: TGCAGTGCTAGGGCCGGGACAGCGGGTTCACCCCTCCACTTT. Protein product: CSARAGTAGSPLHF.

The chain has TRBV30 and TRBJ2-1; D is perhaps TRBD2 (7 bases). CDR1 is GTSNPN and CDR2 is SVGIG in the germline V gene (reference sequence). The ends were cut back, 0 bases at V and 10 bases at J, with 16 bases in the middle. CDR3 length: 14 amino acids. The CDR3 sequence: CAWSVPGGQGEQFF. For the CDR3, the DNA is TGTGCCTGGAGTGTACCGGGGGGCCAGGGAGAGCAGTTCTTC.

The rearrangement joins TRBV29-1 to TRBJ2-5; the D is unclear. Germline V gives CDR1 SQVTM, CDR2 ANQGSEA. The CDR3 sequence is 10 residues long. Trimming cost V 1 base and J 4 bases, with 1 base left between them. This CDR3 is CSVEGETQYF. Written as DNA, the CDR3 is TGCAGCGTTGAAGGAGAGACCCAGTACTTC.

This clonotype was counted at least ten times. The J gene is TRBJ1-2, the V gene TRBV18; 7 nucleotides align to TRBD1. The J segment lost 4 bases and the V segment lost 5 bases, leaving 7 bases of the junction unmatched. The CDR3 length is 14 residues. CDR1 is KGHSH and CDR2 is LQKENI in the germline V gene. In nucleotides, the CDR3 is TGTGCCAGCTCATCCGGACAGGTTGTCTATGGCTACACCTTC. This translates into CASSSGQVVYGYTF.

A few counts support this clonotype. J is TRBJ1-1 and V is TRBV27, with a possible D match to TRBD1 (5 bases). Germline loops: CDR1 MNHEY, CDR2 SMNVEV (reference sequence). CDR3 size: 15 residues. V was cut by 2 bases and J by 1 base, with 11 bases left in between. The CDR3 region has the DNA TGTGCCAGCAGTTTAGGGGCAGGGCGGAACACTGAAGCTTTCTTT. It yields the protein CASSLGAGRNTEAFF.